The clone carrying this TCR beta chain was detected ten times or more. The antigen is not known. This CDR3 comprises 13 residues. Germline lookup yields CDR1 LNHDA and CDR2 SQIVND (reference sequence). Trimming shortened V by 1 base and J by 1 base, and 4 bases separated the two germline ends. Time point indicated: week 23, last vaccination. Alongside topical imiquimod, each dose of vaccine comprised 300 ug of mutant IDH1 20-mer peptide. Profiled with immunoSEQ multiplex PCR; TCRdb holds only in-frame clones, not every one. Here the sample spans 40,000 to 50,000 clones, 78% being singletons. The data were obtained in a study of a mutant IDH1 vaccine in newly diagnosed glioma.

The starting material was PBMCs, obtained from a glioma patient whose treatment included an IDH1 peptide vaccine. The rearrangement uses TRBV19 and TRBJ1-1; D gene uncertain. The clonotype was recovered from a woman in her 40s with glioma. Some clones in this sample may be carry-over from other donors' samples. Here the CDR3 DNA reads TGTGCCAGTAGTATAGGGCGGAACACTGAAGCTTTCTTT. It encodes CASSIGRNTEAFF.